This TCR beta chain is from a study of cytomegalovirus exposure and HLA in healthy donors. Across the whole study: In an early release, HLA-typed donors contributed approximately 82 million unique TCR sequences.

Study-level points and caveats: Available immune exposure information covered CMV serostatus only.

PCR was performed using 60 Vbeta and 13 Jbeta primers. Here immunoSEQ multiplex PCR was the method, and the copy in TCRdb shows in-frame clones only, minus some. This table has about 150,000 clones, about three quarters appearing once. Concerning this clone: What it binds is not known.

Germline V gene sequence: CDR1 SGHDT, CDR2 YYEEEE. V trimming: 4 bases; J trimming: 7 bases; junction bases outside the gene matches: 8. The CDR3 is 13 amino acids. Sequences were obtained from PBMCs. The chain couples TRBV5-6 to TRBJ2-7; 7 nucleotides line up with TRBD1. This clonotype was sampled from a woman aged 40-49 years in good health and CMV-seronegative. The CDR3 is CASSPQGIYEQYF. CDR3 DNA: TGTGCCAGCAGCCCACAGGGGATATATGAGCAGTACTTC.